The clone carrying this T cell receptor beta chain was picked up a small number of times. Its cognate antigen is unknown. Clones were read by immunoSEQ multiplex PCR, and TCRdb kept only the in-frame ones, dropping some. The sample carries tens of thousands of clones, about 96% recorded once. This entry comes from a study of T cells in tuberculosis. Findings and caveats of the study: Selection depended on which cryopreserved specimens were available.

Time point meaning: new active TB diagnosis, blood taken before or within 7 days of starting treatment. Germline-derived CDR1 and CDR2 are SGHDT and YYEEEE. This CDR3 comprises 16 residues. V gave up 3 bases and J gave up 0 bases; unmatched junction bases: 8. V gene TRBV5-6 combines with J gene TRBJ2-7; 8 positions match TRBD1. Sequences were derived from PBMCs, sampled at tuberculosis diagnosis. This TCR was recovered from an adult with tuberculosis. CDR3 residues: CASSSPGTGHSYEQYF. CDR3 DNA: TGTGCCAGCAGCTCCCCCGGGACAGGACACTCCTACGAGCAGTACTTC.